These 22 T cell receptor beta chains were all obtained from the same sample, sequenced in a study of cytomegalovirus exposure and HLA in healthy donors. With 60 Vbeta and 13 Jbeta primers, the PCR was carried out. Repertoires were generated with immunoSEQ multiplex PCR, while TCRdb's copy carries only in-frame clones and drops some. The data contain fewer than 45,000 clones, 85% to 95% of them singletons. Sequences were obtained from PBMCs. Receptors were obtained from a young woman in good health and CMV-seronegative.

The chain employs TRBV5-4 and TRBJ2-7; possibly TRBD2 for D (6 bases). The V and J ends lost 3 bases and 2 bases respectively, with 12 bases between them. Germline V CDR1 and CDR2: SGHNT, YYREEE (reference sequence). The CDR3 loop spans 14 amino acids. The CDR3 sequence: CASSWETSAYEQYF. The CDR3 DNA reads TGTGCCAGCAGCTGGGAGACTAGTGCCTACGAGCAGTACTTC.

This clone appeared a single time. The chain employs TRBV19 and TRBJ1-2; TRBD1 matches 10 bases. V was pared by 7 bases and J by 5 bases, with 10 bases of the junction left unmatched. This CDR3 comprises 15 residues. CDR1 LNHDA and CDR2 SQIVND come from the germline V gene (reference sequence). CDR3 in DNA: TGTGCCAGTAATCCGACAGGGGGCGAAGGATATGGCTACACCTTC. It translates to CASNPTGGEGYGYTF.

This chain connects TRBV4-3 to TRBJ2-1, with 14 bases identical to TRBD2. CDR1 LGHNA and CDR2 YSLEER come from the germline V gene. The CDR3 has 16 amino acids. Trimming removed 8 bases from V and 7 bases from J; junction bases left unmatched: 10. The CDR3 loop is CASDPPGLAGVNEQFF. CDR3 coding DNA: TGCGCCAGCGACCCTCCGGGACTAGCGGGAGTAAATGAGCAGTTCTTC.

The chain recombines TRBV2 with TRBJ2-2; D is possibly TRBD2 (6 bases). This CDR3 comprises 16 residues. Deletions cut 4 bases from V and 4 bases from J, with 16 bases between. In germline, CDR1 is SNHLY, CDR2 FYNNEI. The CDR3 bases are TGTGCCAGCAGTGTAGTTGGGCGGGGAAGCACCGGGGAGCTGTTTTTT. This gives the protein CASSVVGRGSTGELFF.

This clone appeared a single time. This sequence joins TRBV6-1 and TRBJ2-7; tentative D call: TRBD2 (5 bases). Germline CDR1 MNHNS, CDR2 SASEGT. V shed 3 bases and J shed 5 bases, with 11 bases lying between them. The CDR3 has 13 amino acids. CDR3 nucleotides: TGTGCCAGCAGTGAGGCGGAGAGGGACGAGCAGTACTTC. Protein: CASSEAERDEQYF.

The rearrangement uses TRBV27 and TRBJ2-7; a weak D match, TRBD2 (6 bases). CDR1 is MNHEY and CDR2 is SMNVEV in the germline V gene (reference sequence). Trimming pared 8 bases from V and 0 bases from J, leaving 14 bases between. This CDR3 has 14 residues. The CDR3 region is CASGGARGSYEQYF. CDR3 DNA: TGTGCCAGCGGAGGGGCCAGAGGCTCCTACGAGCAGTACTTC.

The rearrangement joins TRBV7-3 to TRBJ2-1, with a weak D call TRBD2 (5 bases). The CDR3 is made up of 14 amino acids. Deletions cut 5 bases from V and 8 bases from J, with 16 bases between. Germline V gene lookup returns CDR1 SGHTA and CDR2 FQGTGA. CDR3 region: CASSTGIKGHEQFF. The DNA of the CDR3 is TGTGCCAGCAGCACCGGGATCAAAGGCCATGAGCAGTTCTTC.

In its sample, this clone was seen once. The chain carries TRBV9 and TRBJ2-7, with D maybe TRBD2 (5 bases). The CDR3 spans 13 residues. Germline V gene lookup returns CDR1 SGDLS and CDR2 YYNGEE. V was pared by 4 bases and J by 3 bases, with 11 bases between. The CDR3 loop is CASSPDGVYEQYF. In DNA form, the CDR3 reads TGTGCCAGCAGCCCCGACGGGGTCTACGAGCAGTACTTC.

V is TRBV28 and J is TRBJ2-2; TRBD1 matches at 8 bases. Losses at the gene ends were 5 bases for V and 3 bases for J; bases not matched to a gene: 5. The CDR3 totals 15 residues. Germline assignment: CDR1 MDHEN and CDR2 SYDVKM. In DNA, the CDR3 is TGTGCCAGCAGTCGGGACAGGCCTTACACCGGGGAGCTGTTTTTT. The encoded protein is CASSRDRPYTGELFF.

CDR3 DNA sequence: TGCGCCAGCAGCCACGATCTCCCGGGACAGACCCTCTACGAGCAGTACTTC. This gives the protein CASSHDLPGQTLYEQYF. V is TRBV4-1 and J is TRBJ2-7; 7 nucleotides match TRBD1. V shed 3 bases, J shed 3 bases, and the junction held 14 bases outside the gene matches. Per germline, CDR1 MGHRA and CDR2 YSYEKL. The CDR3 sequence is 17 residues long.

The V gene is TRBV5-6, the J gene TRBJ2-5; 7 bases fit TRBD2. The CDR3 extends over 14 amino acids. The junction had 1 base not matched to a gene; V was cut back by 0 bases and J by 2 bases. CDR1 and CDR2 from the germline V gene are SGHDT and YYEEEE. The CDR3 loop reads CASSLGAGQETQYF. The DNA of the CDR3 is TGTGCCAGCAGCTTGGGAGCGGGGCAAGAGACCCAGTACTTC.

The CDR3 loop is CASSRTGDGTGELFF. CDR3 coding DNA: TGCGCCAGCAGCCGAACGGGGGACGGCACCGGGGAGCTGTTTTTT. The chain combines TRBV4-1 with TRBJ2-2, with D possibly matching TRBD2 (6 bases). This CDR3 region has 15 residues. CDR1 is MGHRA and CDR2 is YSYEKL in the germline V gene. V lost 4 bases to trimming and J lost 4 bases, with 13 bases between them.

A remark on this clone: A read error may account for a junction end that differs from germline. The rearrangement links TRBV27 to TRBJ1-4; no definite D call. CDR1 and CDR2 (germline): MNHEY, SMNVEV (reference sequence). The CDR3 length is 13 residues. CDR3 nucleotide sequence: TGTGCCAGCAGTCTCTCCCGACAATTCTCCCTTACATTT. It codes for CASSLSRQFSLTF.

This chain connects TRBV7-6 to TRBJ2-1; TRBD1 agrees at 12 bases. Germline loops: CDR1 SGHVS, CDR2 FNYEAQ. The CDR3 is 17 amino acids. V shed 2 bases and J 3 bases; nucleotides not matched to a gene: 5. In DNA form, the CDR3 reads TGTGCCAGCAGCTTATGGGGACAGGGGGCGAGCTACAATGAGCAGTTCTTC. It encodes CASSLWGQGASYNEQFF.

The chain combines TRBV4-1 with TRBJ2-1, with TRBD2 identical over 8 bases. The V and J ends lost 4 bases and 10 bases, in that order; junction bases with no gene match: 9. The germline gives CDR1 MGHRA, CDR2 YSYEKL. The CDR3 is made up of 14 amino acids. The CDR3 bases are TGCGCCAGCAGCCGCGGCCCAGCGGGAGTGGAGCAGTTCTTC. Translating gives CASSRGPAGVEQFF.

The chain combines TRBV29-1 with TRBJ2-3, with 8 bases fitting TRBD1. Per germline, CDR1 SQVTM and CDR2 ANQGSEA. With V trimmed by 0 bases and J by 0 bases, 5 bases remained unmatched. The CDR3 contains 16 residues. The CDR3 nucleotides read TGCAGCGTTGAAGATCCGGACAGGGCTAGCACAGATACGCAGTATTTT. It specifies CSVEDPDRASTDTQYF.

The gene calls are TRBV4-3 and TRBJ2-5, with D tentatively TRBD2 (6 bases). CDR1 LGHNA and CDR2 YSLEER come from the germline V gene. V shed 0 bases and J shed 7 bases, with 15 bases lying between them. The CDR3 runs 15 residues. The CDR3 nucleotides read TGCGCCAGCAGCCAAGATGGGACCCCCGGGGGGACCCAGTACTTC. It translates to CASSQDGTPGGTQYF.

This chain connects TRBV27 to TRBJ1-1; 8 nucleotides agree with TRBD1. V gave up 3 bases and J gave up 0 bases; unmatched junction bases: 6. Looked up from germline, CDR1 is MNHEY and CDR2 is SMNVEV (reference sequence). The CDR3 length is 16 residues. The CDR3 protein is CASSFKTGVMNTEAFF. The CDR3 DNA follows: TGTGCCAGCAGTTTTAAGACAGGGGTCATGAACACTGAAGCTTTCTTT.

This chain joins TRBV30 and TRBJ1-2; 7 nucleotides match TRBD1. V shed 3 bases and J 2 bases; nucleotides not matched to a gene: 6. Per germline, CDR1 GTSNPN and CDR2 SVGIG (reference sequence). The CDR3 contains 14 residues. In DNA form, the CDR3 reads TGTGCCTGGAGGTTATCGGGACAGAACTATGGCTACACCTTC. It specifies CAWRLSGQNYGYTF.

The chain combines TRBV7-2 with TRBJ1-2, with 8 bases fitting TRBD1. The junction had 9 bases not matched to a gene; V was cut back by 5 bases and J by 7 bases. From germline, CDR1 is SGHTA and CDR2 FQGNSA. The CDR3 contains 14 residues. CDR3 nucleotide sequence: TGTGCCAGCAGCCTTACAGGGGGAGGGGTTGGCTACACCTTC. The encoded protein is CASSLTGGGVGYTF.

The chain carries TRBV9 and TRBJ2-6; D gene uncertain. The CDR3 is 14 amino acids. The ends were cut back, 4 bases at V and 4 bases at J, with 9 bases in the middle. Germline loops: CDR1 SGDLS, CDR2 YYNGEE. In DNA form, the CDR3 reads TGTGCCAGCAGCCCCCAGGCCGGGGCCAACGTCCTGACTTTC. Translation: CASSPQAGANVLTF.

The chain recombines TRBV7-6 with TRBJ2-1, with 10 bases aligning to TRBD2. The germline gives CDR1 SGHVS, CDR2 FNYEAQ. Germline trimming cut 5 bases from V and 6 bases from J; bases unmatched to any gene: 10. CDR3 length equals 16 residues. The DNA for the CDR3 is TGTGCCAGCAGCCCCCCGCTAGCGGGAGACTTCAATGAGCAGTTCTTC. Amino acid sequence: CASSPPLAGDFNEQFF.